These T cell receptor beta chains were read from a single sample in a study of shared clonotypes between healthy human individuals. Clones were read by immunoSEQ multiplex PCR, and TCRdb kept only the in-frame ones, dropping some. This table holds over 2,000,000 clones, just over 90% found once. Input material: naive CD8+ T cells from PBMCs. Receptors were obtained from a man younger than 35 in good health. Some clones in this sample may be carry-over from other donors' samples. Each CDR3 is given with its conserved first and last residue. A D gene is named only where the DNA matches it firmly. Expanded clones are given a class, and other clones once, few, many or no size at all.

NA | TRBD2 | TRBJ2-2 | TRBV2 | CASTFSGGTSPNTGELFF | TGTGCCAGCACTTTTTCCGGGGGGACTAGCCCGAACACCGGGGAGCTGTTTTTT
NA | NA | TRBJ2-1 | TRBV29-1 | CSLYDPGDEQFF | TGCAGCCTTTACGACCCCGGCGATGAGCAGTTCTTC
NA | NA | TRBJ1-5 | TRBV27 | CASSSGPNMYSNQPQHF | TGTGCCAGCAGTTCGGGCCCGAATATGTATAGCAATCAGCCCCAGCATTTT
NA | TRBD1 | TRBJ1-4 | TRBV4-3 | CASSQGTGANEKLFF | TGCGCCAGCAGCCAGGGGACAGGGGCTAATGAAAAACTGTTTTTT
NA | NA | TRBJ2-4 | TRBV19 | CASSTPSLEGSGLAKNIQYF | TGTGCCAGTAGTACCCCATCACTTGAAGGTAGCGGCTTAGCCAAAAACATTCAGTACTTC
NA | TRBD1 | TRBJ2-1 | TRBV9 | CASSVQGQGVNEQFF | TGTGCCAGCAGCGTCCAGGGACAGGGTGTAAATGAGCAGTTCTTC
once | TRBD1 | TRBJ1-1 | TRBV27 | CASSLRGPGLFDF | TGTGCCAGCAGCCTCAGGGGGCCGGGTCTCTTTGACTTT
NA | TRBD1 | TRBJ1-5 | TRBV19 | CASSWTGRGGSNQPQHF | TGTGCCAGTAGCTGGACAGGGAGAGGGGGAAGCAATCAGCCCCAGCATTTT
NA | NA | TRBJ1-5 | TRBV5-1 | CASSSYGTHKYSNQPQHF | TGCGCCAGCAGCTCATACGGGACACACAAATATAGCAATCAGCCCCAGCATTTT
NA | NA | TRBJ2-7 | TRBV7-3 | CASSPGLSYEQYF | TGTGCCAGCAGCCCAGGCCTGTCCTACGAGCAGTACTTC
NA | TRBD2 | TRBJ2-6 | TRBV9 | CASRGLSPSGANVLTF | TGTGCCAGCAGGGGACTATCCCCCTCTGGGGCCAACGTCCTGACTTTC
NA | TRBD1 | TRBJ1-3 | TRBV2 | CASSDLQGGPGNTIYF | TGTGCCAGCAGTGACCTTCAGGGGGGACCGGGAAACACCATATATTTT
NA | NA | TRBJ1-3 | TRBV11-2 | CASSLGAGAGNTIYF | TGTGCCAGCAGCTTAGGGGCAGGGGCTGGAAACACCATATATTTT
NA | NA | TRBJ1-4 | TRBV7-3 | CASSLGPATNEKLFF | TGTGCCAGCAGCTTAGGGCCCGCAACTAATGAAAAACTGTTTTTT
once | NA | TRBJ2-7 | TRBV27 | CASSPTQTISYEQYF | TGTGCCAGCAGTCCGACGCAAACCATTTCCTACGAGCAGTACTTC
NA | NA | TRBJ2-7 | TRBV29-1 | CSVLFDGIYEQYF | TGCAGCGTCCTGTTCGACGGAATCTACGAGCAGTACTTC
NA | NA | TRBJ2-7 | TRBV28 | CASSGGPGTFIYEQYF | TGTGCCAGCAGCGGGGGCCCCGGGACGTTTATCTACGAGCAGTACTTC
NA | NA | TRBJ2-7 | TRBV11-2 | CASSSTTGTRAGEQYF | TGTGCCAGCAGCTCAACCACCGGGACCCGGGCGGGCGAGCAGTACTTC
NA | NA | TRBJ2-1 | TRBV29-1 | CSAVFSGGYNEQFF | TGCAGCGCCGTGTTTTCTGGGGGGTACAATGAGCAGTTCTTC
NA | TRBD1 | TRBJ2-1 | TRBV18 | CASSPLTGTGVYRDVFF | TGTGCCAGCTCACCACTAACCGGGACAGGGGTGTACCGGGACGTGTTCTTC
NA | TRBD2 | TRBJ2-2 | TRBV6-5 | CASSWGLGSGELFF | TGTGCCAGCAGTTGGGGACTAGGATCCGGGGAGCTGTTTTTT
NA | NA | TRBJ2-6 | TRBV5-1 | CASNSGEGIAAGANVLTF | TGCGCCAGCAACTCTGGTGAGGGGATTGCGGCTGGGGCCAACGTCCTGACTTTC
NA | NA | TRBJ1-1 | TRBV7-8 | CASSPQPQGLTEAFF | TGTGCCAGCAGCCCCCAGCCCCAGGGTCTCACTGAAGCTTTCTTT
NA | NA | TRBJ2-1 | TRBV28 | CATGVMNEQFF | TGTGCCACGGGTGTAATGAATGAGCAGTTCTTC
NA | TRBD2 | TRBJ2-7 | TRBV27 | CASSIGLAGVGDYEQYF | TGTGCCAGTTCAATAGGGCTAGCGGGAGTGGGGGACTACGAGCAGTACTTC
NA | NA | TRBJ1-4 | TRBV7-9 | CASGLTTNEKLFF | TGTGCCAGCGGGCTGACAACTAATGAAAAACTGTTTTTT
NA | TRBD2 | TRBJ2-7 | TRBV29-1 | CSVGLAGREQYF | TGCAGCGTGGGACTAGCGGGACGGGAGCAGTACTTC
NA | NA | TRBJ2-7 | TRBV11-2 | CASSLDREQYF | TGTGCCAGCAGCCTAGACAGGGAGCAGTACTTC
NA | TRBD2 | TRBJ2-7 | TRBV4-3 | CASSQGLAGGSYEQYF | TGCGCCAGCAGCCAAGGGCTAGCGGGAGGTTCCTACGAGCAGTACTTC
NA | NA | TRBJ2-7 | TRBV6-1 | CASSVITYEQYF | TGTGCCAGCAGCGTCATAACCTACGAGCAGTACTTC
NA | NA | TRBJ2-1 | TRBV28 | CASSPIVGGNNEQFF | TGTGCCAGCAGTCCGATTGTCGGGGGCAACAATGAGCAGTTCTTC
NA | TRBD1 | TRBJ2-5 | TRBV9 | CASSPNRGRQETQYF | TGTGCCAGCAGTCCTAACAGGGGGCGGCAAGAGACCCAGTACTTC